The clone carrying this T cell receptor beta chain was counted between two and nine times. Its antigen is not known. The CDR3 totals 14 residues. The germline V gene encodes CDR1 SGHNT and CDR2 YENEEA. Trimming removed 2 bases from V and 7 bases from J, with 9 bases in between. The data originate from a study of T cell repertoires in cytomegalovirus infection. Study-wide context: Used in the study were CMV epitopes, some recently identified and HLA-C-restricted, others well-studied and HLA-B-restricted. TCR beta signatures that were public indicated CMV infection and matching HLA type. General observations from the study: CMV-specific TCR beta clonotypes restricted by HLA-C dominated the ex vivo response. Cumulative frequency of public TCR beta families picked out carriers of CMV plus the relevant HLA.

TCRdb re-called the reads through MiXCR, storing one row per CDR3 protein. Of 100,000 to 150,000 distinct CDR3 sequences in the sample, more than 30% were seen once. This chain joins TRBV11-3 and TRBJ1-6, with a possible D match to TRBD1 (5 bases). The source of this sequence is a human donor in good health (CMV status not recorded). Some clones in this sample may be carry-over from other donors' samples. The material was CD8+ T cells from cultured PBMCs, obtained from culture after CMV antigen stimulation. The DNA for the CDR3 is TGTGCCAGCAGCTTATCCGGGGGAAATTCACCCCTCCACTTT. Translated: CASSLSGGNSPLHF.